This T cell receptor (beta chain) was retrieved from a study of blood T cell repertoires in COVID-19. As for the study in general: In each case, the material was cDNA or gDNA derived from T cells, B-cell-depleted T cells, or PBMCs.

This clone occurred a few times. As handled by the study authors: Amplified reference gene primers provided the basis for estimating nucleated cell counts. Profiling relied on immunoSEQ multiplex PCR, and the TCRdb table lists in-frame clones only, not all of them. That table supplies the V and J calls and clone size; D and trimming were determined from the DNA. There are some 180,000 clones in the sample; 86% occur only once, and roughly 25% lies in the top ten. Individuals aged roughly 18 to 100 years were recruited from fewer than 25 US areas. Participants' reported clinical history set cohort assignment. Germline CDR1 LGHDT, CDR2 YNNKEL (reference sequence). The CDR3 length is 14 residues. With 0 bases clipped from V and 7 bases from J, the junction kept 5 bases outside the gene matches.

Specimen: PBMCs or T cells enriched from blood (not recorded which). The V call is TRBV3-1 (or the pseudogene TRBV3-2), the J call TRBJ2-5; 7 positions agree with TRBD1. The sequence was collected from a woman in her forties in a cohort exposed to, infected with or recovered from COVID-19 (not recorded which). This chain's CDR3 is CASSQDPGGVTQYF. CDR3 nucleotide sequence: TGTGCCAGCAGCCAAGATCCAGGGGGTGTGACCCAGTACTTC.